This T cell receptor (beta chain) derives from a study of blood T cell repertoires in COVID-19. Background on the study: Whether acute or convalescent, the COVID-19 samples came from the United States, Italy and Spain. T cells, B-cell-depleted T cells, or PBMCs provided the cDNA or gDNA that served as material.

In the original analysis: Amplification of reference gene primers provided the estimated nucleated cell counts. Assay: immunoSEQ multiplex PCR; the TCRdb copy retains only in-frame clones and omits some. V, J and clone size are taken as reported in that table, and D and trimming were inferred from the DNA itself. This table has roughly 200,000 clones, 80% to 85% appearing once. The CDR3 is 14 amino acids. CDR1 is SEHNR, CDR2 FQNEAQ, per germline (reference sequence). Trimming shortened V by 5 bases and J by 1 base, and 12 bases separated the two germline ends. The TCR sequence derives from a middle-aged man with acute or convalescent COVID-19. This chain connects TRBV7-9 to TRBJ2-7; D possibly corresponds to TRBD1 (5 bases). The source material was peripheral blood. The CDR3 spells CASSHSYRSYEQYF. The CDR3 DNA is TGTGCCAGCAGCCATAGCTACAGGTCCTACGAGCAGTACTTC.